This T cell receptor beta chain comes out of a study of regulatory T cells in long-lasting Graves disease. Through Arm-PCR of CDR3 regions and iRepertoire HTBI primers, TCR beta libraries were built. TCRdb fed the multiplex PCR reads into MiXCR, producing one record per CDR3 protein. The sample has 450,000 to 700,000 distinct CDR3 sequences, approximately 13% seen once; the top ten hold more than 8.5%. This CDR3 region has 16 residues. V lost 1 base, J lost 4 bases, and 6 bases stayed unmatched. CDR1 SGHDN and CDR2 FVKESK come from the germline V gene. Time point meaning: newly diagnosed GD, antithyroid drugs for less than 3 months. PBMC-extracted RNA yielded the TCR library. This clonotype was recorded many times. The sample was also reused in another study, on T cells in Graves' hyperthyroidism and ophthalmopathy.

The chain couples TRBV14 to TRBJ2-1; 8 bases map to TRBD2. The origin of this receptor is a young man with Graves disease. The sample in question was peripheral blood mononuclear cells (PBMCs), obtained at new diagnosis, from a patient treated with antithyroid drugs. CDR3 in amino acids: CASSQGGSGSYNEQFF. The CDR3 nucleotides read TGTGCCAGCAGCCAAGGCGGAAGCGGGAGTTACAATGAGCAGTTCTTC. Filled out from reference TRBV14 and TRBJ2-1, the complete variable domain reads EAGVTQFPSHSVIEKGQTVTLRCDPISGHDNLYWYRRVMGKEIKFLLHFVKESKQDESGMPNNRFLAERTGGTYSTLKVQPAELEDSGVYFCASSQGGSGSYNEQFFGPGTRLTVL.